This TCR beta chain was recorded in a study of low-dose radiotherapy and immunotherapy resistance in tumors. Whole-study context: Members of Cohort 2 were treated with 1 Gy per fraction every two weeks; their total was 13 Gy over 26 weeks. Each patient was administered nivolumab intravenously at 240 mg, which was a flat dose, every two weeks, along with intravenous ipilimumab at 1 mg/kg every six weeks.

As for time point: after trial treatment. Treatment noted: LDRT plus nivolumab, ipilimumab, low-dose cyclophosphamide and aspirin (RACIN trial). It was nivolumab, ipilimumab, aspirin, low-dose cyclophosphamide and low-dose radiotherapy that donors received. This clonotype showed up many times. Primers used for first-strand cDNA, a TRAV- and TRBV-specific set, covered both alpha and beta chains. TCR amplification used 15 to 20 PCR cycles, a constant-region primer and a V-primer adapter. Isolated mRNA underwent amplification by in vitro transcription. TCRdb redid the calling of the reads with MiXCR, one entry per CDR3 protein. Of about 80,000 distinct CDR3 sequences in the sample, around 17% were seen once. Trimming removed 1 base from V and 6 bases from J; junction bases left unmatched: 2. CDR1 GTSNPN and CDR2 SVGIG come from the germline V gene (reference sequence). The CDR3 covers 14 residues.

Sample: PBMCs, taken after low-dose radiotherapy plus immunotherapy. The chain couples TRBV30 to TRBJ2-1, with 11 bases aligning to TRBD1. This clonotype was obtained from a male donor with prostate cancer. CDR3 bases: TGTGCCTGGAGTGAGGGACAGGGGGGCAATGAGCAGTTCTTC. Amino acids: CAWSEGQGGNEQFF.